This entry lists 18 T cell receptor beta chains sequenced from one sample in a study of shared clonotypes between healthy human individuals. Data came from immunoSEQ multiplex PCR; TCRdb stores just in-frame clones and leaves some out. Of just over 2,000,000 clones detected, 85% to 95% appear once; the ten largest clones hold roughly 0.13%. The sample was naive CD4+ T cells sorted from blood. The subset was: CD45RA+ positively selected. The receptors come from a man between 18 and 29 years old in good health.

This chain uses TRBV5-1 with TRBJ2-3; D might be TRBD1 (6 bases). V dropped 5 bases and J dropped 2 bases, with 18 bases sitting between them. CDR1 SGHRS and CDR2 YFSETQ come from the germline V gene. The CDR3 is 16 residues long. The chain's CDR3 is CASRRGSTGSTDTQYF. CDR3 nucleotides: TGCGCCAGCAGAAGGGGGAGTACGGGTTCCACAGATACGCAGTATTTT. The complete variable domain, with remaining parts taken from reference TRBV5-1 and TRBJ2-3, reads KAGVTQTPRYLIKTRGQQVTLSCSPISGHRSVSWYQQTPGQGLQFLFEYFSETQRNKGNFPGRFSGRQFSNSRSEMNVSTLELGDSALYLCASRRGSTGSTDTQYFGPGTRLTVL.

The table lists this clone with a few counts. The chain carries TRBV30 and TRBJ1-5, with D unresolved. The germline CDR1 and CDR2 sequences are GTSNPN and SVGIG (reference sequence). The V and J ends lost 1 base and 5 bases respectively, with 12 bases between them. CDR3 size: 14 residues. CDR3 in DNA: TGTGCCTGGAGTGAAAAGGGCGGTTATCAGCCCCAGCATTTT. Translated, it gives CAWSEKGGYQPQHF. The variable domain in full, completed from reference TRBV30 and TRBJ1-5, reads SQTIHQWPATLVQPVGSPLSLECTVEGTSNPNLYWYRQAAGRGLQLLFYSVGIGQISSEVPQNLSASRPQDRQFILSSKKLLLSDSGFYLCAWSEKGGYQPQHFGDGTRLSIL.

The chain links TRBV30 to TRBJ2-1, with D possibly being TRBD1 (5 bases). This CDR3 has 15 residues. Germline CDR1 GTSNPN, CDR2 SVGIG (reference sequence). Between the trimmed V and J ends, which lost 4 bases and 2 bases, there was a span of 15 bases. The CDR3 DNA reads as TGTGCCTGGACCCCCAAGGAAGGGGCCTACAATGAGCAGTTCTTC. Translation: CAWTPKEGAYNEQFF.

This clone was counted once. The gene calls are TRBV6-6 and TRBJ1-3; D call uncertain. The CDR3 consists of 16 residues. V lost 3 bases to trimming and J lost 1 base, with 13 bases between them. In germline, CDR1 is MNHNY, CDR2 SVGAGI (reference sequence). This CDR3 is CASSYSQSGSGNTIYF. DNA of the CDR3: TGTGCCAGCAGTTATTCGCAGTCCGGGTCTGGAAACACCATATATTTT.

This chain's CDR3 is CAWSVRGIAGYTF. CDR3 DNA: TGTGCCTGGAGTGTTCGGGGGATCGCTGGCTACACCTTC. The chain is built from TRBV30 and TRBJ1-2, with a tentative D call TRBD1 (5 bases). The CDR3 loop spans 13 amino acids. Germline-derived CDR1 and CDR2 are GTSNPN and SVGIG (reference sequence). Trimming removed 0 bases at V and 7 bases at J, with 12 bases between.

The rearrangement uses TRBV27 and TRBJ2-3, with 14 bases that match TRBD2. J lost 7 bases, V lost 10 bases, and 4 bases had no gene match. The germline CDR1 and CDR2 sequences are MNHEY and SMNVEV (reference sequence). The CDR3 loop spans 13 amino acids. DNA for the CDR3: TGTGCCACCGGGACTAGCGGGGGTTATACGCAGTATTTT. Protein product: CATGTSGGYTQYF.

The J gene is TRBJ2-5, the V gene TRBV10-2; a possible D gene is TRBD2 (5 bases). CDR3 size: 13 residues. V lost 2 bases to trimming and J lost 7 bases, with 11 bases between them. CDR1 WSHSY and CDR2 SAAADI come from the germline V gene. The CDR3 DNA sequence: TGCGCCAGCAGTGAGAACGAGGGTGGGACCCAGTACTTC. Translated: CASSENEGGTQYF.

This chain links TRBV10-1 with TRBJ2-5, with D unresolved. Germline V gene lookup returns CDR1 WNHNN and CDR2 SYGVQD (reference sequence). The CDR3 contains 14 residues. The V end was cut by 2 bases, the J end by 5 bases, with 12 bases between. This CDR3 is CASSEGPLDETQYF. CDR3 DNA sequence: TGCGCCAGCAGTGAGGGGCCCCTAGACGAGACCCAGTACTTC.

The CDR3 region is CASSLGSGSGPDTQYF. In nucleotides, the CDR3 is TGTGCCAGCAGCTTGGGGAGCGGGAGCGGCCCAGATACGCAGTATTTT. The chain recombines TRBV13 with TRBJ2-3; 8 bases align to TRBD2. Germline lookup yields CDR1 PRHDT and CDR2 FYEKMQ (reference sequence). The CDR3 is 16 residues long. The V and J ends lost 3 bases and 4 bases, in that order; junction bases with no gene match: 9.

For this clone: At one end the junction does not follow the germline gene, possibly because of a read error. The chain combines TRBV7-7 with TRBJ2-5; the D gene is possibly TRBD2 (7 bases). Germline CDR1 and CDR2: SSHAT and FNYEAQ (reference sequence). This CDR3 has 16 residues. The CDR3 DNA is TGTGCTAGCACCCTCGGCTCGGGGGGCTTCGGAGAGACCCAGTACTTC. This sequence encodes CASTLGSGGFGETQYF.

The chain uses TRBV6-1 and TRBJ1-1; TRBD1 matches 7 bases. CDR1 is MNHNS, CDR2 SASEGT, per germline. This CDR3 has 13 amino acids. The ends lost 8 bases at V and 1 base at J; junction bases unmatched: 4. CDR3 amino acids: CASVRQGNTEAFF. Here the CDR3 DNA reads TGTGCCAGCGTACGACAGGGGAACACTGAAGCTTTCTTT.

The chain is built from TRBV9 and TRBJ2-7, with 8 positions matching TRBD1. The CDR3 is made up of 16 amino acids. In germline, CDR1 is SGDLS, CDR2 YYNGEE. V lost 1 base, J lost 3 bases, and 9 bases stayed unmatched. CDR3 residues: CASSVSGQGPLYEQYF. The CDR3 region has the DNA TGTGCCAGCAGCGTAAGTGGACAGGGACCGCTCTACGAGCAGTACTTC.

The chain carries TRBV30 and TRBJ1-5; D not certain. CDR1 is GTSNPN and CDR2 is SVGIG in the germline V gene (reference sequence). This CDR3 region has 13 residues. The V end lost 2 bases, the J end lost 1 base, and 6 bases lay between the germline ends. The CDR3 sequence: CAWSFESNQPQHF. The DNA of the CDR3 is TGTGCCTGGAGTTTCGAGAGCAATCAGCCCCAGCATTTT. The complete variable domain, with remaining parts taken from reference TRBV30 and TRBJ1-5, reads SQTIHQWPATLVQPVGSPLSLECTVEGTSNPNLYWYRQAAGRGLQLLFYSVGIGQISSEVPQNLSASRPQDRQFILSSKKLLLSDSGFYLCAWSFESNQPQHFGDGTRLSIL.

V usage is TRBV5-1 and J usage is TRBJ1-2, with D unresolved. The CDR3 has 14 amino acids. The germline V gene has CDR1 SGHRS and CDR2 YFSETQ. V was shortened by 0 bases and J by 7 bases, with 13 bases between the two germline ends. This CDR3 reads CASSLEIGDTGYTF. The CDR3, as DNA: TGCGCCAGCAGCTTGGAAATCGGGGATACTGGCTACACCTTC.

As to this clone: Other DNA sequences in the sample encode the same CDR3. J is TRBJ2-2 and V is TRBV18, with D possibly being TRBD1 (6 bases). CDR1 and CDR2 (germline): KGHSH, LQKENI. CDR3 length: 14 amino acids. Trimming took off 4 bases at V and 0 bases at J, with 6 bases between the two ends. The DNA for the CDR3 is TGTGCCAGCTCACGGACAGCGAACACCGGGGAGCTGTTTTTT. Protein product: CASSRTANTGELFF.

This CDR3 is CSVGGPSLNTGELFF. In DNA, the CDR3 is TGCAGCGTTGGAGGGCCCTCACTGAACACCGGGGAGCTGTTTTTT. The chain is built from TRBV29-1 and TRBJ2-2; a weak D match, TRBD2 (5 bases). The CDR3 sequence is 15 residues long. Germline V gene sequence: CDR1 SQVTM, CDR2 ANQGSEA. V was cut by 4 bases and J by 1 base, with 13 bases left in between.

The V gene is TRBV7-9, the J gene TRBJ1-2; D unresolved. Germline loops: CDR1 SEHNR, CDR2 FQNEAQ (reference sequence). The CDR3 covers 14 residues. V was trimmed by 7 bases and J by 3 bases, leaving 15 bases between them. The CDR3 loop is CASTEGNGHYGYTF. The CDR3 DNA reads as TGTGCCAGCACCGAGGGTAACGGGCACTATGGCTACACCTTC.

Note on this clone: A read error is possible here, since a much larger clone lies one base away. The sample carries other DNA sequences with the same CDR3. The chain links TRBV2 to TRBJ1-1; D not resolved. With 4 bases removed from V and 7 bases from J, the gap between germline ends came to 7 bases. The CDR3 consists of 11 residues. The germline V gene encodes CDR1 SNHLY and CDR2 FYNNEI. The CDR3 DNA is TGTGCCAGCAGTGCCCAGAATGAAGCTTTCTTT. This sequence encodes CASSAQNEAFF.